Presented here are 15 T cell receptor beta chains from one specimen sequenced in a study of PD-L1 blockade in urothelial cancer. Here immunoSEQ multiplex PCR was the method, and the copy in TCRdb shows in-frame clones only, minus some. The top ten hold 0.85% to 0.9% of the sample, which has fewer than 90,000 clones, 85% to 95% seen once. Described time point: peripheral blood 6 weeks after treatment start. The specimen was PBMCs, collected around atezolizumab (anti-PD-L1) treatment. Receptors originate from an elderly woman with urothelial cancer.

The rearrangement uses TRBV18 and TRBJ2-2, with 7 bases identical to TRBD2. Per the germline V gene, CDR1 is KGHSH and CDR2 is LQKENI. V gave up 3 bases and J gave up 6 bases; unmatched junction bases: 7. The CDR3 is made up of 15 amino acids. The CDR3 reads CASSPGTTKAGELFF. CDR3 DNA: TGTGCCAGCTCACCGGGGACTACAAAAGCCGGGGAGCTGTTTTTT.

This clone showed up just once. CDR3 sequence reads: CASSLAFTTVNTEAFF. The DNA of the CDR3 is TGCGCCAGCAGCTTGGCTTTTACGACAGTGAACACTGAAGCTTTCTTT. V and J are TRBV5-1 and TRBJ1-1, with TRBD1 as a possible D gene (5 bases). This CDR3 is built from 16 residues. Germline CDR1 is SGHRS and CDR2 is YFSETQ. The V end was cut by 0 bases, the J end by 0 bases, with 12 bases between. The full variable domain, rest sourced from reference TRBV5-1 and TRBJ1-1, is KAGVTQTPRYLIKTRGQQVTLSCSPISGHRSVSWYQQTPGQGLQFLFEYFSETQRNKGNFPGRFSGRQFSNSRSEMNVSTLELGDSALYLCASSLAFTTVNTEAFFGQGTRLTVV.

This chain connects TRBV11-2 to TRBJ2-1; 16 bases are shared with TRBD2. Germline CDR1 is SGHAT and CDR2 is FQNNGV. The junction had 11 bases not matched to a gene; V was cut back by 2 bases and J by 7 bases. The CDR3 sequence is 19 residues long. CDR3 sequence (DNA): TGTGCCAGCAGCTTATTGAGTTTTGGGACTAGCGGGAGGGGGAATGAGCAGTTCTTC. Translated: CASSLLSFGTSGRGNEQFF.

This chain links TRBV28 with TRBJ1-2; 7 bases are shared with TRBD1. CDR3 size: 15 residues. Germline CDR1 reads MDHEN; CDR2 reads SYDVKM. V shed 5 bases, J shed 3 bases, and the junction held 9 bases outside the gene matches. The CDR3 DNA reads as TGTGCCAGCAGTCCAATTGGGGGGACAGACTATGGCTACACCTTC. Translated: CASSPIGGTDYGYTF.

The chain combines TRBV19 with TRBJ1-1, with D unresolved. Trimming took off 0 bases at V and 6 bases at J, with 8 bases between the two ends. There are 13 residues in the CDR3. Germline V gives CDR1 LNHDA, CDR2 SQIVND (reference sequence). CDR3 in amino acids: CASSIEPGAEAFF. Here the CDR3 DNA reads TGTGCCAGTAGTATAGAACCCGGGGCTGAAGCTTTCTTT.

The rearrangement links TRBV13 to TRBJ1-3, with TRBD1 as a possible D gene (6 bases). The V gene lost 5 bases and the J gene lost 0 bases, with 14 bases spanning the gap. The CDR3 is made up of 16 amino acids. CDR1 is PRHDT and CDR2 is FYEKMQ in the germline V gene (reference sequence). CDR3 DNA: TGTGCCAGCAGCAACGGACAGCTGGCCTCTGGAAACACCATATATTTT. Protein product: CASSNGQLASGNTIYF.

Points on this clone: Other DNA sequences in this specimen translate into the identical CDR3. The chain recombines TRBV18 with TRBJ2-7; D remains unclear. Germline CDR1 KGHSH, CDR2 LQKENI. V lost 5 bases to trimming and J lost 0 bases, with 5 bases between them. This CDR3 contains 12 residues. CDR3 residues: CASSSSSYEQYF. The DNA for the CDR3 is TGTGCCAGCTCATCGTCCTCCTACGAGCAGTACTTC.

V and J are TRBV28 and TRBJ1-1; 7 bases line up with TRBD1. There are 15 residues in the CDR3. The germline CDR1 and CDR2 sequences are MDHEN and SYDVKM. With 4 bases clipped from V and 6 bases from J, the junction kept 11 bases outside the gene matches. The CDR3 DNA sequence: TGTGCCAGCAGTTCCCTCGAGGGGGCGCGTCCTGAAGCTTTCTTT. Encoded protein: CASSSLEGARPEAFF.

The chain combines TRBV7-2 with TRBJ2-7; D is perhaps TRBD1 (7 bases). The CDR3 is 14 residues long. Germline loops: CDR1 SGHTA, CDR2 FQGNSA. V gave up 5 bases and J gave up 6 bases, with 17 bases separating them. CDR3 sequence reads: CASSLAQGRTEQYF. In DNA, the CDR3 is TGTGCCAGCAGCCTGGCACAGGGGAGGACCGAGCAGTACTTC.

This clone appeared once. The chain has TRBV2 and TRBJ1-5; 7 bases are a match to TRBD1. The germline V gene has CDR1 SNHLY and CDR2 FYNNEI. J was trimmed by 4 bases and V by 6 bases; bases with no gene match: 9. This CDR3 comprises 15 residues. CDR3: CASRLGGTANQPQHF. Written as DNA, the CDR3 is TGTGCCAGCAGACTGGGCGGGACAGCTAATCAGCCCCAGCATTTT.

The rearrangement joins TRBV7-2 to TRBJ2-7, with D possibly being TRBD1 (6 bases). Germline-derived CDR1 and CDR2 are SGHTA and FQGNSA. V was pared by 4 bases and J by 7 bases, with 17 bases between. This CDR3 region has 14 residues. CDR3: CASSSIQGTREQYF. CDR3 bases: TGTGCCAGCAGCTCCATACAGGGAACGAGGGAGCAGTACTTC.

Here the CDR3 reads CASSGVDRGPYEQYF. In DNA, the CDR3 is TGTGCCAGCAGTGGCGTGGACAGGGGGCCCTACGAGCAGTACTTC. This chain connects TRBV28 to TRBJ2-7; 11 bases are shared with TRBD1. The germline V gene encodes CDR1 MDHEN and CDR2 SYDVKM. This CDR3 spans 15 amino acids. V lost 5 bases, J lost 2 bases, and 5 bases stayed unmatched. Looking up the rest from reference TRBV28 and TRBJ2-7 gives the full variable domain: DVKVTQSSRYLVKRTGEKVFLECVQDMDHENMFWYRQDPGLGLRLIYFSYDVKMKEKGDIPEGYSVSREKKERFSLILESASTNQTSMYLCASSGVDRGPYEQYFGPGTRLTVT.

The V call is TRBV28, the J call TRBJ2-7, with D tentatively TRBD2 (5 bases). Deletions cut 5 bases from V and 1 base from J, with 9 bases between. The CDR3 is 13 residues long. CDR1 MDHEN and CDR2 SYDVKM come from the germline V gene. The DNA of the CDR3 is TGTGCCAGCAGTGAGGGTTTGTCCTACGAGCAGTACTTC. Protein: CASSEGLSYEQYF. Full variable domain (rest looked up from reference TRBV28 and TRBJ2-7): DVKVTQSSRYLVKRTGEKVFLECVQDMDHENMFWYRQDPGLGLRLIYFSYDVKMKEKGDIPEGYSVSREKKERFSLILESASTNQTSMYLCASSEGLSYEQYFGPGTRLTVT.

This chain uses TRBV7-6 with TRBJ2-7; 14 bases match TRBD2. V lost 5 bases, J lost 2 bases, and 5 bases stayed unmatched. The CDR3 loop spans 16 amino acids. Germline V lookup: CDR1 SGHVS, CDR2 FNYEAQ. The CDR3 nucleotides are TGTGCCAGCAGCAAGGGGACTAGCGGGAGTACCTACGAGCAGTACTTC. This encodes CASSKGTSGSTYEQYF.

The rearrangement links TRBV7-3 to TRBJ2-7, with 7 bases fitting TRBD2. The CDR3 length is 14 residues. The germline CDR1 and CDR2 sequences are SGHTA and FQGTGA. J was trimmed by 5 bases and V by 5 bases; bases with no gene match: 9. CDR3 sequence reads: CASSTGLPGDEQYF. In DNA, the CDR3 is TGTGCCAGCAGCACGGGACTACCCGGGGACGAGCAGTACTTC.